This is a list of T cell receptor beta chains from one sample in a study of CD8+ T cells in alopecia areata. Produced via immunoSEQ multiplex PCR; TCRdb's table is partial and in-frame only. The repertoire consists of over 85,000 clones, with roughly 64% occurring once and the leading ten covering around a sixth. This specimen was CD8+ T cells sorted from blood, taken at week 4, from a patient treated with tofacitinib. These receptors were taken from a human donor with alopecia areata. Both conserved end residues are part of each CDR3. D genes are given only for firm matches. For some rows the clone size is stated as once, few or many, or as a class when expanded; others skip it.

. TRBJ1-5 . TRBV7-8 CASSLAYFGGNQPQHF TGTGCCAGCAGCTTAGCCTACTTCGGGGGGAATCAGCCCCAGCATTTT
. TRBJ2-1 . TRBV19 CASSDNEQFF TGTGCCAGTAGTGACAATGAGCAGTTCTTC
. TRBJ1-2 TRBD1 TRBV4-1 CASSQEHSDRVTANYGYTF TGCGCCAGCAGCCAAGAACATTCGGACAGGGTAACGGCTAACTATGGCTACACCTTC
. TRBJ2-7 TRBD1 TRBV6-1 CATRGTGSYEQYF TGTGCCACCCGGGGGACAGGGTCGTACGAGCAGTACTTC
. TRBJ1-1 TRBD1 TRBV30 CAWSVRDRLNTEAFF TGTGCCTGGAGCGTAAGGGACAGACTGAACACTGAAGCTTTCTTT
few TRBJ2-7 . TRBV29-1 CSVEITGSYEQYF TGCAGCGTTGAGATTACGGGGTCCTACGAGCAGTACTTC
. TRBJ1-2 . TRBV13 CASSPSWDRNNYGYTF TGTGCCAGCAGCCCATCTTGGGACCGCAATAACTATGGCTACACCTTC
few TRBJ1-1 . TRBV7-9 CASSDYSTEAFF TGTGCCAGCAGCGACTACAGCACTGAAGCTTTCTTT
. TRBJ1-1 . TRBV4-1 CASSQGAWESEAFF TGCGCCAGCAGCCAAGGAGCGTGGGAGTCTGAAGCTTTCTTT
few TRBJ2-5 TRBD2 TRBV7-8 CASSPIWPGGETQYF TGTGCCAGCAGCCCCATCTGGCCGGGGGGAGAGACCCAGTACTTC
. TRBJ1-1 TRBD1 TRBV25-1 CASSRGMNTEAFF TGTGCCAGCAGCAGGGGGATGAACACTGAAGCTTTCTTT
few TRBJ2-1 . TRBV19 CASSTQTGDEQFF TGTGCCAGTAGTACACAGACAGGAGATGAGCAGTTCTTC
. TRBJ2-1 TRBD2 TRBV5-4 CASSLWLAGGPDEQFF TGTGCCAGCAGCTTGTGGCTGGCGGGAGGGCCGGATGAGCAGTTCTTC
. TRBJ2-3 . TRBV4-3 CASSPFFGDTDTQYF TGCGCCAGCAGCCCCTTTTTCGGCGACACAGATACGCAGTATTTT
. TRBJ2-1 . TRBV2 CASSVKGARYNEQFF TGTGCCAGCAGTGTTAAAGGGGCGCGATACAATGAGCAGTTCTTC